This passage covers 29 T cell receptor beta chains from one sample sequenced in a study of chemoradiotherapy in HPV16-positive cancers. Produced via immunoSEQ multiplex PCR; TCRdb's table is partial and in-frame only. The profile shows 9,000 to 15,000 clones, about 77% of them singletons. The sample was acquired from a patient who underwent chemoradiotherapy. The receptors derive from a human donor with HPV-associated anogenital cancer.

The V call is TRBV5-4, the J call TRBJ2-3; TRBD1 is a possible D gene (6 bases). V gave up 4 bases and J gave up 2 bases, with 17 bases separating them. CDR1 and CDR2 from the germline V gene are SGHNT and YYREEE (reference sequence). The CDR3 has 16 amino acids. This CDR3 is CASSLLRQESTDTQYF. The CDR3 coding sequence is TGTGCCAGCAGCCTATTACGACAGGAATCCACAGATACGCAGTATTTT.

CDR3 protein: CASRGTSAYEQYF. The CDR3, as DNA: TGTGCCAGCAGAGGGACTAGCGCGTACGAGCAGTACTTC. The J gene is TRBJ2-7, the V gene TRBV2, with TRBD2 identical over 10 bases. Germline CDR1 and CDR2: SNHLY and FYNNEI. The V and J ends lost 6 bases and 4 bases, in that order; junction bases with no gene match: 3. The CDR3 sequence is 13 residues long.

The chain joins TRBV16 to TRBJ2-1, with D possibly matching TRBD1 (6 bases). Deletions cut 4 bases from V and 9 bases from J, with 16 bases between. The CDR3 has 14 amino acids. In germline, CDR1 is KGHSY, CDR2 FQNENV. The CDR3 sequence is CASSPPQPRGEQFF. The CDR3 DNA is TGTGCCAGCAGCCCCCCCCAACCCAGGGGTGAGCAGTTCTTC.

The chain links TRBV7-2 to TRBJ2-1; D assignment may be TRBD1 or TRBD2 (5 bases each). Germline V gene data show CDR1 as SGHTA and CDR2 as FQGNSA. V was shortened by 3 bases and J by 5 bases, with 14 bases between the two germline ends. CDR3 length: 15 residues. CDR3 sequence: CASSFEGSRNNEQFF. The DNA of the CDR3 is TGTGCCAGCAGCTTTGAGGGGTCCCGGAACAATGAGCAGTTCTTC.

The chain uses TRBV7-9 and TRBJ2-7; TRBD1 is a possible D gene (6 bases). CDR1 and CDR2 (germline): SEHNR, FQNEAQ (reference sequence). Trimming stripped 5 bases from V and 0 bases from J, with 11 bases between. This CDR3 is built from 14 residues. In nucleotides, the CDR3 is TGTGCCAGCAGCGGGCCGGGACACTCCTACGAGCAGTACTTC. Protein product: CASSGPGHSYEQYF.

This sequence joins TRBV28 and TRBJ2-1; 11 bases are shared with TRBD1. The CDR3 has 16 amino acids. Germline CDR1 MDHEN, CDR2 SYDVKM. Unmatched junction bases numbered 9, after V lost 7 bases and J lost 4 bases. The CDR3 DNA is TGTGCCAGCACCACATCCGGGACAGGGGGTTACAATGAGCAGTTCTTC. This sequence encodes CASTTSGTGGYNEQFF. Full variable domain (rest looked up from reference TRBV28 and TRBJ2-1): DVKVTQSSRYLVKRTGEKVFLECVQDMDHENMFWYRQDPGLGLRLIYFSYDVKMKEKGDIPEGYSVSREKKERFSLILESASTNQTSMYLCASTTSGTGGYNEQFFGPGTRLTVL.

V is TRBV5-4 and J is TRBJ1-2, with a possible D match to TRBD1 (6 bases). The CDR3 length is 15 residues. Trimming left V 4 bases short and J 0 bases short, with 13 bases between. CDR1 SGHNT and CDR2 YYREEE come from the germline V gene (reference sequence). The CDR3 sequence is CASSPGTLPNYGYTF. CDR3 nucleotides: TGTGCCAGCAGCCCAGGGACACTCCCTAACTATGGCTACACCTTC.

V is TRBV5-4 and J is TRBJ1-2, with 9 bases matching TRBD1. Trimming at V came to 1 base and at J to 4 bases, leaving 8 bases not matched to a gene. This CDR3 contains 16 residues. In germline, CDR1 is SGHNT, CDR2 YYREEE (reference sequence). CDR3 nucleotides: TGTGCCAGCAGCTTGAGTACAGGGGGCTTGGGCTATGGCTACACCTTC. Amino acid sequence: CASSLSTGGLGYGYTF.

The chain couples TRBV19 to TRBJ2-1; 9 bases map to TRBD2. Germline V gene lookup returns CDR1 LNHDA and CDR2 SQIVND (reference sequence). CDR3 length: 16 amino acids. V lost 2 bases to trimming and J lost 1 base; unmatched junction nucleotides: 3. Written as DNA, the CDR3 is TGTGCCAGTAGTATAACAGCGGGGGGATCCTACAATGAGCAGTTCTTC. This codes for CASSITAGGSYNEQFF.

The gene calls are TRBV19 and TRBJ1-5; 10 positions match TRBD1. The CDR3 extends over 15 amino acids. The germline gives CDR1 LNHDA, CDR2 SQIVND (reference sequence). V lost 6 bases and J lost 9; bases outside the gene matches: 11. CDR3 sequence: CASSPRTGGIGPQHF. CDR3 DNA: TGTGCCAGTAGCCCCCGGACAGGGGGAATCGGGCCCCAGCATTTT.

The V gene is TRBV10-3, the J gene TRBJ2-2; 11 nucleotides agree with TRBD2. The V gene end was trimmed by 11 bases and the J gene end by 7 bases; junction bases not matched to a gene: 9. CDR1 and CDR2 (germline): ENHRY, SYGVKD. CDR3 size: 14 residues. CDR3 amino acids: CAVLAGDRGGELFF. The CDR3 nucleotides read TGTGCCGTACTAGCGGGGGACCGTGGCGGGGAGCTGTTTTTT.

The chain is built from TRBV7-2 and TRBJ2-3, with 8 nucleotides matching TRBD1. Germline CDR1 SGHTA, CDR2 FQGNSA. CDR3 size: 16 residues. Trimming took 5 bases from V and 1 from J; bases not matched to a gene: 8. The CDR3 nucleotides are TGTGCCAGCAGCCCCCGGACAGGGTCAGGCACAGATACGCAGTATTTT. It yields the protein CASSPRTGSGTDTQYF.

The chain recombines TRBV11-1 with TRBJ2-2, with 7 bases aligning to TRBD1. V gave up 5 bases and J gave up 5 bases; unmatched junction bases: 14. Germline V gene lookup returns CDR1 SGHAT and CDR2 FQDESV (reference sequence). CDR3 size: 17 residues. The CDR3, as DNA: TGTGCCAGCAGCCACAATAAGAGGGGGCGGAATACCGGGGAGCTGTTTTTT. Its protein product is CASSHNKRGRNTGELFF.

This clone has a handful of counts. The gene calls are TRBV2 and TRBJ1-2, with unresolved D. V lost 3 bases and J lost 13, with 18 bases in between. CDR3 size: 13 residues. CDR1 is SNHLY, CDR2 FYNNEI, per germline. CDR3 amino acids: CASSEGWGRVVTF. CDR3 in DNA: TGTGCCAGCAGTGAGGGTTGGGGTCGGGTGGTCACCTTC.

The chain is built from TRBV14 and TRBJ2-5; D gene ambiguous. The germline V gene has CDR1 SGHDN and CDR2 FVKESK. V lost 3 bases, J lost 5 bases, and 7 bases lay in between. CDR3 length equals 12 residues. The CDR3 nucleotides read TGTGCCAGCAGCCAGGTGTGGGAGACCCAGTACTTC. It specifies CASSQVWETQYF.

The rearrangement joins TRBV2 to TRBJ2-3, with a tentative D call TRBD2 (5 bases). The CDR3 spans 15 residues. Per the germline V gene, CDR1 is SNHLY and CDR2 is FYNNEI. Trimming took off 6 bases at V and 5 bases at J, with 18 bases between the two ends. CDR3: CASRADLVGEDTQYF. CDR3 in DNA: TGTGCCAGCAGGGCAGATCTAGTCGGGGAAGATACGCAGTATTTT.

The gene calls are TRBV27 and TRBJ2-3; no firm D call. CDR3 size: 15 residues. The germline gives CDR1 MNHEY, CDR2 SMNVEV (reference sequence). Deletions cut 0 bases from V and 6 bases from J, with 13 bases between. CDR3 amino acids: CASSLSYAQADTQYF. The CDR3 coding sequence is TGTGCCAGCAGTTTATCTTACGCCCAGGCCGATACGCAGTATTTT.

This clone turned up a few times. The chain employs TRBV11-2 and TRBJ2-7, with TRBD1 identical over 7 bases. The CDR3 is 16 amino acids. Germline V gene lookup returns CDR1 SGHAT and CDR2 FQNNGV. After removal of 4 bases from V and 9 bases from J, the junction contained 18 bases not matched to a gene. CDR3 sequence: CASSSAGTEALSGQYF. The CDR3 DNA is TGTGCCAGCAGCTCCGCCGGGACAGAGGCCCTTTCGGGGCAGTACTTC.

V and J are TRBV11-2 and TRBJ2-6, with D perhaps TRBD1 (6 bases). This CDR3 has 16 residues. V lost 2 bases to trimming and J lost 4 bases, with 12 bases between them. Per germline, CDR1 SGHAT and CDR2 FQNNGV. The CDR3 is CASSLNRAPGANVLTF. The CDR3 coding sequence is TGTGCCAGCAGCTTAAACAGGGCGCCCGGGGCCAACGTCCTGACTTTC.

The CDR3 nucleotides are TGTGCCAGCAGTTTACGGGGGGCAGGGGGTGACGAGCAGTACTTC. This sequence encodes CASSLRGAGGDEQYF. The chain uses TRBV28 and TRBJ2-7; TRBD1 or TRBD2 may be the D gene (7 bases each). The germline gives CDR1 MDHEN, CDR2 SYDVKM. Trimming pared 2 bases from V and 5 bases from J, leaving 16 bases between. The CDR3 loop spans 15 amino acids.

V usage is TRBV4-1 and J usage is TRBJ1-1; the D gene is possibly TRBD1 (6 bases). V was clipped by 0 bases and J by 0 bases, with 17 bases between them. Germline loops: CDR1 MGHRA, CDR2 YSYEKL. The CDR3 has 18 residues. The DNA of the CDR3 is TGCGCCAGCAGCCAAGATCGGGGGTTGGAGGGGGTGAACACTGAAGCTTTCTTT. Its translation is CASSQDRGLEGVNTEAFF.

The chain combines TRBV11-2 with TRBJ2-2, with a weak D call TRBD2 (5 bases). The V end was cut by 2 bases, the J end by 5 bases, with 12 bases between. The CDR3 sequence is 15 residues long. Germline lookup yields CDR1 SGHAT and CDR2 FQNNGV. The CDR3 coding sequence is TGTGCCAGCAGCTTAAATCGGGGTGGGACCGGGGAGCTGTTTTTT. Translating it yields CASSLNRGGTGELFF.

The V call is TRBV6-7, the J call TRBJ2-7; TRBD2 might be the D (5 bases). TRBV6-7 is an open reading frame whose function is uncertain. This CDR3 has 15 amino acids. Deletions cut 2 bases from V and 6 bases from J, with 17 bases between. CDR3 loop: CASSYTGKTSIEQYF. The CDR3 DNA is TGTGCCAGCAGTTACACCGGGAAGACCTCTATCGAGCAGTACTTC.

The chain joins TRBV7-9 to TRBJ2-7, with D maybe TRBD1 (6 bases). The germline V gene encodes CDR1 SEHNR and CDR2 FQNEAQ (reference sequence). The CDR3 sequence is 14 residues long. V was pared by 5 bases and J by 3 bases, with 14 bases between. CDR3 amino acids: CASSQRTDGYEQYF. The CDR3 DNA reads as TGTGCCAGCAGCCAACGGACAGACGGCTACGAGCAGTACTTC.

This sequence joins TRBV10-1 and TRBJ2-3; D is ambiguous. V lost 3 bases and J 1 base, leaving 5 bases between the germline ends. The CDR3 totals 13 residues. Germline V gene sequence: CDR1 WNHNN, CDR2 SYGVQD (reference sequence). The CDR3 coding sequence is TGCGCCAGCAGTGACGACGGCACAGATACGCAGTATTTT. It specifies CASSDDGTDTQYF.

The gene calls are TRBV2 and TRBJ2-3; 15 bases align to TRBD2. The germline CDR1 and CDR2 sequences are SNHLY and FYNNEI. V was clipped by 5 bases and J by 8 bases; unmatched bases: 8. The CDR3 totals 16 residues. The DNA of the CDR3 is TGTGCCAGCAGTCCCGGACTAGCGGGGGGGTCCAGTACGCAGTATTTT. Translated, it gives CASSPGLAGGSSTQYF.

The chain couples TRBV7-2 to TRBJ2-1, with TRBD2 identical over 8 bases. J lost 4 bases, V lost 2 bases, and 4 bases had no gene match. Germline loops: CDR1 SGHTA, CDR2 FQGNSA. CDR3 size: 15 residues. The CDR3 reads CASSLPGGRYNEQFF. In DNA form, the CDR3 reads TGTGCCAGCAGCTTACCGGGGGGGCGGTACAATGAGCAGTTCTTC.

V usage is TRBV11-2 and J usage is TRBJ1-1; D unresolved. The CDR3 has 14 amino acids. The V gene's germline CDR1 is SGHAT and CDR2 FQNNGV. V was pared by 1 base and J by 1 base, with 7 bases between. The CDR3 DNA reads as TGTGCCAGCAGCTTAGCGTCCAAGAACACTGAAGCTTTCTTT. Translated, it gives CASSLASKNTEAFF.

The chain is built from TRBV19 and TRBJ1-1; the D gene is possibly TRBD1 (6 bases). The germline V and J ends were trimmed by 3 bases and 0 bases, with 14 bases remaining between them. CDR1 is LNHDA and CDR2 is SQIVND in the germline V gene (reference sequence). This CDR3 region has 16 residues. CDR3 nucleotide sequence: TGTGCCAGTAGTATGGGATCAGGGGTAGTGAACACTGAAGCTTTCTTT. Its protein is CASSMGSGVVNTEAFF.